This T cell receptor beta chain was recorded in a study of PD-1 blockade in classical Hodgkin lymphoma. At the level of the study: Patients were infused with nivolumab 3 mg/kg every 2 weeks.

For this clone: Its antigen remains unknown.

Germline-derived CDR1 and CDR2 are MNHEY and SVGAGI. This CDR3 spans 16 amino acids. J gave up 5 bases and V 1 base, and 8 bases lay outside the gene matches. In every patient, relapse followed autologous stem cell transplantation, while exposure to brentuximab vedotin differed. Only in-frame clones appear in the TCRdb table, and some are missing; sequencing was by immunoSEQ multiplex PCR. Here the sample spans roughly 20,000 clones, approximately 90% being singletons. Notes on the study in general: CD8+ TCR diversity did not rise significantly by C4D1, unlike CD4+. Complete responders started with a diversity level that resembled newly diagnosed patients at baseline.

This receptor was obtained from a human donor with classical Hodgkin lymphoma. Here the sequenced sample was peripheral blood mononuclear cells (PBMCs), taken before the second cycle of nivolumab. The V call is TRBV6-5, the J call TRBJ2-1; 7 bases map to TRBD1. In DNA, the CDR3 is TGTGCCAGCAGTTACTACGGGACAGCCAGACACAATGAGCAGTTCTTC. It encodes CASSYYGTARHNEQFF.